This T cell receptor (beta chain) was observed in a study of T cell responses to AZD1222 COVID-19 vaccine (dated by TCRdb to 2020 to 2023). Turning to the overall study: TCR sequencing was performed for about 250 trial participants, of whom around 200 were given two doses of AZD1222 and 26 were given two doses of MenACWY control vaccine. Trial participants were enrolled into age subgroups of 18-55, 56-69 and 70-plus years, which contained about 150, 27 and 61 TCR-sequenced participants, respectively.

General conclusions and limits of the study: Only six or seven AZD1222 recipients were SARS-CoV-2 seropositive at baseline, limiting conclusions about previously exposed vaccinees. No day 14 peak-response samples were available, so repertoires were characterized only after the peak T cell response. Most participants were white British and females outnumbered males, and the authors suggested that clonal diversity may have been underestimated. Vaccine-associated CD4 TCRs spanned the whole spike protein, with dominant responses in regions 160-218 and 743-854. Reportedly, almost half of the unique spike-specific TCRs recognized epitopes lying outside the regions that are mutated in the B.1.351 and B.1.1.7 variants. The 56-69-year group was small, and its depth increase did not reach significance, likely because of low power. After two AZD1222 doses, spike-specific TCR breadth and depth were significantly higher than at day 0 and than in MenACWY recipients.

The time point label for this specimen denotes: about 28 days (+/-7) after the second vaccine dose. Because spike-specific TCR depth and breadth did not differ between the two schedules, AZD1222 recipients who got a second dose at roughly 4 weeks were pooled with those who got a second dose at roughly 12 weeks. Samples from vaccinated people were obtained from the UK trials COV001 and COV002, which included a single-blind randomized controlled phase 2/3 trial of AZD1222 (ChAdOx1 nCoV-19) in healthy adults. For TCRbeta chain sequencing, PBMC samples from trial participants were taken at day 0 and at day 28 after the second dose. In regard to this clone: The antigen it recognizes is unknown. No base quality information exists; no much larger clone differs at one position.

The CDR3 regions of human TCRbeta chains were analyzed by immunosequencing. The original pipeline was this. TCRs in the repertoires were compared against a reference library of SARS-CoV-2-specific TCRs that had been generated with the MIRA antigen-specificity platform. Breadth was defined as the fraction of unique TCRs that were SARS-CoV-2-associated. Depth was defined as the fraction of total T cells that were SARS-CoV-2-associated. Using the MIRA data, each spike-specific TCR was assigned both to the spike region to which the TCR was reactive and to a CD4 or CD8 class. Log10-transformed breadth and depth values were compared by one-way ANOVA with Sidak's multiple comparisons tests. TCRdb stores this immuneACCESS table with in-frame sequences only. Part of the clones is absent; in the studies checked, under half of the shortfall reflects unresolved V genes, and no reason is known for the rest. The V and J calls and the clone size are those of that table, but D and trimming were determined from the DNA. The sample has roughly 170,000 clones on record, approximately 94% of them singletons. The ten largest account for 1.5% to 2% of the sample.

Deletion took 2 bases off V and 4 bases off J, with a span of 12 bases between the germline ends. The CDR3 measures 14 amino acids from cysteine to phenylalanine. The sequence is cut down to CDR3 DNA, 42 bases in frame from base 1. From the germline V gene, CDR1 is SGHRS and CDR2 is YFSETQ. The sample was peripheral blood, taken 28 days after the second AZD1222 dose. This chain joins TRBV5-1 to TRBJ1-1, with the identity of the D gene unclear. The receptor's source is an adult who received the AZD1222 COVID-19 vaccine. The DNA sequence follows: TGCGCCAGCAGCTTAGACGACACGGGCACTGAAGCTTTCTTT. This gives the protein CASSLDDTGTEAFF.